This T cell receptor (beta chain) was sequenced in a study of T cell responses to AZD1222 COVID-19 vaccine. Study observations and caveats: Most donors were white British and more were female, and clonal diversity was possibly underestimated.

Concerning this clone: No antigen is known for it.

Second-dose schedules of about 4 or about 12 weeks were combined. In germline, CDR1 is ENHRY, CDR2 SYGVKD. The CDR3 spans 14 residues. The V gene lost 3 bases and the J gene lost 5 bases, with 13 bases spanning the gap. Some clones are missing from TCRdb's copy, which holds only in-frame ones; the method was immunoSEQ multiplex PCR. The table lists 120,000 to 150,000 clones, 89% of them singletons. The chain joins TRBV10-3 to TRBJ1-2; D might be TRBD1 (5 bases). The receptor's source is an adult who received the AZD1222 COVID-19 vaccine. Specimen: peripheral blood, collected 28 days after the second AZD1222 dose. This CDR3 is CAISDGGTEYGYTF. CDR3 nucleotide sequence: TGTGCCATCAGTGATGGTGGGACCGAGTATGGCTACACCTTC.